This passage covers 27 T cell receptor beta chains from one sample sequenced in a study of metastatic and nonmetastatic thyroid tumors. There were no patients who had received any treatment before thyroid surgery. TCRdb re-called clones via MiXCR from the PCR reads. The repertoire holds some 35,000 clones, with around 30% as singletons. Sequencing was performed on blood. The receptors shown here come from a male donor with papillary thyroid cancer or a benign thyroid nodule (not recorded which). Some clones in this sample may be carry-over from other donors' samples.

This clone was seen only a few times. An end of the junction does not agree with germline; a read error may underlie this. The rearrangement uses TRBV6-1 and TRBJ1-2; D is undetermined. Per germline, CDR1 MNHNS and CDR2 SASEGT. CDR3 size: 12 residues. DNA for the CDR3: TGTGTCAGCGGTATAGACGGCTATTGCTACACCTTC. Protein product: CVSGIDGYCYTF.

The chain is built from TRBV4-1 and TRBJ2-1; 7 bases are a match to TRBD1. The CDR3 is 13 residues long. V trimming: 5 bases; J trimming: 4 bases; junction bases outside the gene matches: 2. CDR1 and CDR2 from the germline V gene are MGHRA and YSYEKL. The CDR3 protein is CASSVQGYNEQFF. In nucleotides, the CDR3 is TGCGCCAGCAGCGTACAGGGGTACAATGAGCAGTTCTTC.

The gene calls are TRBV19 and TRBJ2-7; 9 bases are a match to TRBD1. The germline V gene encodes CDR1 LNHDA and CDR2 SQIVND (reference sequence). The CDR3 runs 14 residues. V trimming: 4 bases; J trimming: 5 bases; junction bases outside the gene matches: 6. CDR3 region: CASSNRGPRDEQYF. DNA for the CDR3: TGTGCCAGTAGTAACAGGGGGCCCCGGGACGAGCAGTACTTC.

This clone appeared a few times. The chain joins TRBV3-1 to TRBJ2-7; D is undetermined. This CDR3 contains 12 residues. Germline CDR1 LGHDT, CDR2 YNNKEL (reference sequence). The germline V and J ends were trimmed by 3 bases and 5 bases, with 8 bases remaining between them. CDR3 in amino acids: CASSHKGHEQYF. CDR3 coding DNA: TGTGCCAGCAGCCATAAAGGCCACGAGCAGTACTTC.

This clone appeared many times. The CDR3 DNA sequence: TGTGCCAGCAGCCCTTTAGCTGCGGGGAACACCGGGGAGCTGTTTTTT. Amino acid sequence: CASSPLAAGNTGELFF. The chain carries TRBV5-5 and TRBJ2-2, with TRBD2 as a possible D gene (5 bases). The V end was cut by 4 bases, the J end by 1 base, with 14 bases between. Germline loops: CDR1 SGHKS, CDR2 YYEKEE (reference sequence). The CDR3 runs 16 residues.

This clone was seen a few times. The rearrangement links TRBV19 to TRBJ1-5; D not resolved. The CDR3 loop spans 14 amino acids. Germline-derived CDR1 and CDR2 are LNHDA and SQIVND (reference sequence). Deletions cut 6 bases from V and 2 bases from J, with 11 bases between. CDR3 amino acids: CASSGGTRNQPQHF. The CDR3 nucleotides are TGTGCCAGTAGCGGCGGTACCCGCAATCAGCCCCAGCATTTT.

The gene calls are TRBV7-3 and TRBJ2-3, with 9 bases identical to TRBD2. The CDR3 spans 14 residues. V trimming: 5 bases; J trimming: 3 bases; junction bases outside the gene matches: 3. Germline loops: CDR1 SGHTA, CDR2 FQGTGA. DNA for the CDR3: TGTGCCAGCAGCCGCGGGGGGGCGACAGATACGCAGTATTTT. It specifies CASSRGGATDTQYF.

In this sample, this clone turned up a few times. V usage is TRBV28 and J usage is TRBJ2-2; 10 nucleotides agree with TRBD1. The germline CDR1 and CDR2 sequences are MDHEN and SYDVKM. This CDR3 is 16 amino acids long. With V trimmed by 3 bases and J by 7 bases, 8 bases remained unmatched. The CDR3 bases are TGTGCCAGCAGTTTGTGGGACAGGGGATATGACGGGGAGCTGTTTTTT. Its translation is CASSLWDRGYDGELFF.

This clone has a handful of counts. V is TRBV6-1 and J is TRBJ1-4, with D possibly TRBD1 on 6 matching bases. V shed 6 bases and J shed 5 bases, with 13 bases lying between them. Germline CDR1 MNHNS, CDR2 SASEGT. CDR3 size: 14 residues. The CDR3 sequence is CASRQGGGNEKLFF. CDR3 bases: TGTGCCAGCAGACAAGGGGGAGGAAATGAAAAACTGTTTTTT.

This chain links TRBV20-1 with TRBJ1-1; 10 bases are a match to TRBD1. The V gene's germline CDR1 is DFQATT and CDR2 SNEGSKA (reference sequence). V shed 0 bases, J shed 6 bases, and the junction held 7 bases outside the gene matches. The CDR3 is 15 amino acids. The DNA for the CDR3 is TGCAGTGCTAGAGATCCTGGACAGGGGGTCGCTGAAGCTTTCTTT. Its translation: CSARDPGQGVAEAFF.

This clone was found many times. The germline gene is not matched at one end of the junction; a read error may be the cause. The sample holds other DNA sequences that translate to the same CDR3. J is TRBJ1-1 and V is TRBV7-7; no definite D call. The CDR3 sequence is 13 residues long. The V gene's germline CDR1 is SSHAT and CDR2 FNYEAQ (reference sequence). Written as DNA, the CDR3 is TGTGCTAGCAGCTCGGACCTAGGCACTGAAGCTTTCTTT. It is translated as CASSSDLGTEAFF.

This clone was found many times. The J gene is TRBJ1-4, the V gene TRBV7-9, with D unresolved. Trimming pared 1 base from V and 3 bases from J, leaving 9 bases between. The CDR3 consists of 15 residues. Germline V gives CDR1 SEHNR, CDR2 FQNEAQ (reference sequence). CDR3 region: CASSLGTASNEKLFF. CDR3 sequence (DNA): TGTGCCAGCAGCTTAGGGACGGCCTCTAATGAAAAACTGTTTTTT.

This clone was recorded many times. The chain is built from TRBV18 and TRBJ2-2; no firm D call. Germline V gene lookup returns CDR1 KGHSH and CDR2 LQKENI. V was clipped by 1 base and J by 5 bases, with 5 bases between them. The CDR3 consists of 13 residues. The CDR3 loop reads CASSPQSTGELFF. The CDR3 coding sequence is TGTGCCAGCTCACCACAGAGTACCGGGGAGCTGTTTTTT.

V usage is TRBV20-1 and J usage is TRBJ2-7, with 9 bases that match TRBD1. The CDR3 has 14 amino acids. After removal of 1 base from V and 1 base from J, the junction contained 2 bases not matched to a gene. CDR1 is DFQATT and CDR2 is SNEGSKA in the germline V gene (reference sequence). The CDR3 is CSARGTGASYEQYF. In DNA form, the CDR3 reads TGCAGTGCTAGAGGGACAGGGGCTTCCTACGAGCAGTACTTC.

The V call is TRBV5-1, the J call TRBJ1-1, with 8 bases fitting TRBD1. CDR1 is SGHRS and CDR2 is YFSETQ in the germline V gene. CDR3 size: 12 residues. The ends lost 3 bases at V and 6 bases at J; junction bases unmatched: 1. The CDR3 reads CASSSGGAEAFF. DNA for the CDR3: TGCGCCAGCAGCTCAGGGGGCGCTGAAGCTTTCTTT.

This clone was recorded at least ten times. The chain carries TRBV28 and TRBJ2-3, with 11 bases matching TRBD2. The ends lost 2 bases at V and 1 base at J; junction bases unmatched: 11. The germline gives CDR1 MDHEN, CDR2 SYDVKM. The CDR3 has 19 amino acids. CDR3 amino acids: CASSLRASGRTGGTDTQYF. CDR3 sequence (DNA): TGTGCCAGCAGTTTAAGGGCTAGCGGGAGGACGGGCGGCACAGATACGCAGTATTTT.

Concerning this clone: Its ends do not fully match the called genes, so a read error is possible. This chain joins TRBV9 and TRBJ2-2, with 9 nucleotides matching TRBD1. Germline loops: CDR1 SGDLS, CDR2 YYNGEE. The CDR3 length is 17 residues. The CDR3 protein is CVSSVAGTGLITGELFF. CDR3 nucleotide sequence: TGTGTCAGCAGCGTTGCCGGGACAGGGTTAATCACCGGGGAGCTGTTTTTT.

This clone was observed at least ten times. The rearrangement joins TRBV20-1 to TRBJ2-3, with D unclear. Germline loops: CDR1 DFQATT, CDR2 SNEGSKA (reference sequence). V was clipped by 8 bases and J by 3 bases, with 15 bases between them. The CDR3 totals 13 residues. DNA of the CDR3: TGCAGTCCTCGTAAAGGAAGGACAGATACGCAGTATTTT. It yields the protein CSPRKGRTDTQYF.

J is TRBJ2-7 and V is TRBV5-1, with a weak D call TRBD1 (5 bases). CDR1 and CDR2 from the germline V gene are SGHRS and YFSETQ. CDR3 length equals 14 residues. Between the trimmed V and J ends, which lost 1 base and 5 bases, there was a span of 13 bases. CDR3 amino acids: CASSLTTERNEQYF. The CDR3 DNA reads TGCGCCAGCAGCTTGACGACAGAGAGAAACGAGCAGTACTTC.

This clone was observed at least ten times. Different DNA sequences within this sample yield the same CDR3. The chain employs TRBV3-1 and TRBJ2-7; tentatively, D is TRBD2 (7 bases). CDR1 is LGHDT, CDR2 YNNKEL, per germline (reference sequence). The CDR3 sequence is 13 residues long. Trimming took 6 bases from V and 3 from J, leaving 12 bases between them. The CDR3, as DNA: TGTGCCAGCAGTGGGGGCGGGGGCTACGAGCAGTACTTC. It specifies CASSGGGGYEQYF.

This clone was seen only a few times. The chain employs TRBV3-1 and TRBJ2-7, with D uncertain. Germline V lookup: CDR1 LGHDT, CDR2 YNNKEL (reference sequence). V was pared by 1 base and J by 6 bases, with 7 bases between. CDR3 length equals 12 residues. CDR3 loop: CASSQASGEQYF. Written as DNA, the CDR3 is TGTGCCAGCAGCCAAGCGTCGGGCGAGCAGTACTTC.

This chain links TRBV12-3 or TRBV12-4 with TRBJ2-5; D possibly corresponds to TRBD1 (5 bases). Trimming stripped 7 bases from V and 4 bases from J, with 16 bases between. CDR3 length: 14 amino acids. The CDR3 is CASTQDRVRETQYF. In nucleotides, the CDR3 is TGTGCCAGCACCCAAGACAGAGTCAGAGAGACCCAGTACTTC.

The V call is TRBV5-4, the J call TRBJ1-2; maybe TRBD1 (5 bases). The germline CDR1 and CDR2 sequences are SGHNT and YYREEE (reference sequence). There are 14 residues in the CDR3. V shed 5 bases and J shed 6 bases, with 17 bases lying between them. CDR3 nucleotide sequence: TGTGCCAGCAGGCCTGGACACAGTTTTAATGGCTACACCTTC. Translated: CASRPGHSFNGYTF. Together with reference TRBV5-4 and TRBJ1-2, the CDR3 gives the full variable domain: ETGVTQSPTHLIKTRGQQVTLRCSSQSGHNTVSWYQQALGQGPQFIFQYYREEENGRGNFPPRFSGLQFPNYSSELNVNALELDDSALYLCASRPGHSFNGYTFGSGTRLTVV.

This clone was seen repeatedly, ten times or more. This chain connects TRBV3-1 to TRBJ2-1, with a tentative D call TRBD2 (5 bases). Germline values: CDR1 LGHDT, CDR2 YNNKEL (reference sequence). With 6 bases removed from V and 5 bases from J, the gap between germline ends came to 11 bases. The CDR3 runs to 13 residues. CDR3 amino acids: CASSPGGHNEQFF. Written as DNA, the CDR3 is TGTGCCAGCAGTCCCGGAGGACACAATGAGCAGTTCTTC.

The table lists this clone with a few counts. The V and J genes are TRBV27 and TRBJ1-5; D uncertain. With 3 bases removed from V and 5 bases from J, the gap between germline ends came to 8 bases. Germline V gene sequence: CDR1 MNHEY, CDR2 SMNVEV (reference sequence). CDR3 length equals 13 residues. CDR3 protein: CASSLGWDQPQHF. The CDR3 DNA reads TGTGCCAGCAGTTTGGGGTGGGATCAGCCCCAGCATTTT.

This clone occurred a few times. The chain is built from TRBV19 and TRBJ2-7; 9 nucleotides match TRBD1. Germline V gene lookup returns CDR1 LNHDA and CDR2 SQIVND (reference sequence). Trimming removed 10 bases from V and 4 bases from J; junction bases left unmatched: 14. CDR3 length: 15 amino acids. This CDR3 reads CATTSPDRGSYEQYF. The CDR3, as DNA: TGTGCCACCACCTCACCGGACAGGGGTTCTTACGAGCAGTACTTC. The whole variable domain, remainder taken from reference TRBV19 and TRBJ2-7, is DGGITQSPKYLFRKEGQNVTLSCEQNLNHDAMYWYRQDPGQGLRLIYYSQIVNDFQKGDIAEGYSVSREKKESFPLTVTSAQKNPTAFYLCATTSPDRGSYEQYFGPGTRLTVT.

The chain links TRBV18 to TRBJ1-1, with 7 bases matching TRBD1. Unmatched junction bases numbered 2, after V lost 4 bases and J lost 6 bases. The CDR3 contains 12 residues. Germline CDR1 KGHSH, CDR2 LQKENI. The CDR3 is CASSQGAPEAFF. The DNA of the CDR3 is TGTGCCAGCTCACAGGGGGCGCCTGAAGCTTTCTTT.